This TCR beta chain originates from a study of T cells after yellow fever vaccination. MiXCR, applied by TCRdb to the 5' RACE reads, yields one record per CDR3 protein. The sample records nearly 300,000 distinct CDR3 sequences, 8.5% to 10% being singletons. This CDR3 has 17 residues. With 1 base clipped from V and 2 bases from J, the junction kept 11 bases outside the gene matches. Germline-derived CDR1 and CDR2 are SGHAT and FQDESV (reference sequence). Study findings and constraints: A small share of clonotypes appeared in both CD4 and CD8 compartments.

Comments on this clonotype: No antigen is known for it.

This chain uses TRBV11-1 with TRBJ2-7, with 7 bases identical to TRBD1. The specimen comprised CD4+ T cells sorted from PBMCs, sampled 5 days after the yellow fever booster vaccination. The origin of this receptor is a man between 18 and 35 years old who received the YFV17D yellow fever vaccine. CDR3: CASSLGGAGQETYEQYF. In DNA form, the CDR3 reads TGTGCCAGCAGCTTAGGAGGAGCCGGACAGGAGACCTACGAGCAGTACTTC. The variable domain in full, completed from reference TRBV11-1 and TRBJ2-7, reads EAEVAQSPRYKITEKSQAVAFWCDPISGHATLYWYRQILGQGPELLVQFQDESVVDDSQLPKDRFSAERLKGVDSTLKIQPAELGDSAMYLCASSLGGAGQETYEQYFGPGTRLTVT.